The source of this T cell receptor (beta chain) is a study of cytomegalovirus exposure and HLA in healthy donors. Study results and caveats: Earlier results showed most TCR beta V segments being productive about 87% or about 30% of the time.

The CDR3 is 17 residues long. CDR1 is SGDLS, CDR2 YYNGEE, per germline. With V trimmed by 2 bases and J by 10 bases, 13 bases remained unmatched. This clone appeared a few times. Its antigen remains unknown. Researchers ran the PCR with 60 Vbeta and 13 Jbeta primers. Libraries were prepared by immunoSEQ multiplex PCR; TCRdb keeps only in-frame clonotypes and omits some of them. The sample lists 100,000 to 150,000 clones; less than 85% were seen once. The chain links TRBV9 to TRBJ2-1; TRBD2 aligns across 12 bases. The sequence was collected from a man aged 18 to 29 in good health and CMV-seropositive. Sequenced: PBMCs. In DNA, the CDR3 is TGTGCCAGCAGCGTTGGGACTTCGACTAGCGGGGGAGGGGAGCAGTTCTTC. Amino acids: CASSVGTSTSGGGEQFF.